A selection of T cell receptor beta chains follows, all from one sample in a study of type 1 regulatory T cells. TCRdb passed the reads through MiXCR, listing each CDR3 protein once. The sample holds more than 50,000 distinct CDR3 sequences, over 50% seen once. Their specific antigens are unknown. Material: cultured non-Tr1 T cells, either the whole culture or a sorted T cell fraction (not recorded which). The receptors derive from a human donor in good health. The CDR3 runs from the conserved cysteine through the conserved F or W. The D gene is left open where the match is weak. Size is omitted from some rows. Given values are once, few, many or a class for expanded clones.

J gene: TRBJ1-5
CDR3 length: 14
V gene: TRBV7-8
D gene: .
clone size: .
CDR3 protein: CASSLGTGEQPQHF
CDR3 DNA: TGTGCCAGCAGCTTGGGGACGGGGGAACAGCCCCAGCATTTT

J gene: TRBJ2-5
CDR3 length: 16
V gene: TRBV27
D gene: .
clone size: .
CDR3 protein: CASRTSSRGYQETQYF
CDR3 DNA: TGTGCCAGCCGAACTAGCTCGAGGGGATACCAAGAGACCCAGTACTTC

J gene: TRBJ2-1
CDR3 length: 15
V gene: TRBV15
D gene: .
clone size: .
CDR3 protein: CATSRIIGSTHEQFF
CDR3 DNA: TGTGCCACCAGCAGAATTATTGGGAGCACCCATGAGCAGTTCTTC

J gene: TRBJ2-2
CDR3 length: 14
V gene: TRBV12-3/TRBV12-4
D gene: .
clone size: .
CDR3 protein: CASRGTVNTGELFF
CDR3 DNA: TGTGCCAGCAGGGGAACAGTTAACACCGGGGAGCTGTTTTTT

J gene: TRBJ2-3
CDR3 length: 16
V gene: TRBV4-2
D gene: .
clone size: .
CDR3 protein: CASSRGDGIEGDTQYF
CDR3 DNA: TGTGCCAGCAGCCGAGGTGACGGGATAGAAGGAGATACGCAGTATTTT

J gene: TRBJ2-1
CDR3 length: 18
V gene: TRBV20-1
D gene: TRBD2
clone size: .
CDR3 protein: CSARDLVWEGLAHNEQFF
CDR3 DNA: TGCAGTGCTAGAGATTTGGTCTGGGAGGGACTAGCGCACAATGAGCAGTTCTTC

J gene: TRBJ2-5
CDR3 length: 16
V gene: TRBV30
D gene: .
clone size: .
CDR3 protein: CAWSDQSPGTGGTQYF
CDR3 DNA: TGTGCCTGGAGTGACCAATCCCCCGGGACCGGCGGGACCCAGTACTTC

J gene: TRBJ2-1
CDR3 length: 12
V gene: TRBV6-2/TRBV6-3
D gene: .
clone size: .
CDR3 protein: CAGGRLVNEQFF
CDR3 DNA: TGTGCCGGGGGCCGACTAGTTAATGAGCAGTTCTTC

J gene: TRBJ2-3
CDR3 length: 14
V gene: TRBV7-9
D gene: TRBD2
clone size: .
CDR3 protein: CASSVGTITDTQYF
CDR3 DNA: TGTGCCAGCAGCGTAGGGACTATCACAGATACGCAGTATTTT

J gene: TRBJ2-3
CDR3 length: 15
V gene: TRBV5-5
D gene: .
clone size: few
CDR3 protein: CASSLILASTDTQYF
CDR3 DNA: TGTGCCAGCAGCTTGATCCTAGCTAGCACAGATACGCAGTATTTT

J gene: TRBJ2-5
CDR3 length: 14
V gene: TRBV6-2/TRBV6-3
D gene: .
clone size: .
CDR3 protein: CASRPTVTQETQYF
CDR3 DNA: TGTGCCAGCAGACCGACAGTGACCCAAGAGACCCAGTACTTC

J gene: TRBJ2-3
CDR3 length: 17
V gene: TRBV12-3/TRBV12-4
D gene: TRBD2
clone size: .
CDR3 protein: CASSLLGLAGSTDTQYF
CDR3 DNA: TGTGCCAGCAGTTTATTAGGTTTAGCGGGGAGCACAGATACGCAGTATTTT

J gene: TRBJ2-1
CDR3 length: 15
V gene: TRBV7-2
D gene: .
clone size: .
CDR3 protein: CASSSGLGTAMGEFF
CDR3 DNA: TGTGCCAGCAGCTCGGGACTGGGAACGGCGATGGGGGAGTTCTTC

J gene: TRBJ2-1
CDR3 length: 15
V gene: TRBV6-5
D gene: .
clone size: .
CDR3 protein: CASSRRGLRDNEQFF
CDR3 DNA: TGTGCCAGCAGTCGCAGGGGTCTCAGGGACAATGAGCAGTTCTTC

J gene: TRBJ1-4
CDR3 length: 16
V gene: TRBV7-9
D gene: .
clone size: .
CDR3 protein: CASSPPGNFLNEKLFF
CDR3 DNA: TGTGCCAGCAGCCCCCCTGGGAATTTCCTTAATGAAAAACTGTTTTTT

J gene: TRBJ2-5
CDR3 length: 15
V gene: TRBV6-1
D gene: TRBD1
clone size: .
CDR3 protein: CASRQISGGGETQYF
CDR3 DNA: TGTGCCAGCAGGCAGATTTCAGGGGGCGGAGAGACCCAGTACTTC

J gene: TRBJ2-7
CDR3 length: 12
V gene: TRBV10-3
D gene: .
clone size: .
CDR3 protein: CAISESQYEQYF
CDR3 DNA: TGTGCCATCAGTGAGTCACAGTACGAGCAGTACTTC

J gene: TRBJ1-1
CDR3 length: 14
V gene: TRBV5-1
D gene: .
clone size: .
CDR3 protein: CASSERRGDTDAFF
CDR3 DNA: TGCGCCAGCAGCGAGCGGAGGGGGGACACTGATGCTTTCTTT

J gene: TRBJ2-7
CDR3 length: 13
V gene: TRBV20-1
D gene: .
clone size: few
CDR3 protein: CSAYQAAGYEQYF
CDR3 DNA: TGCAGTGCTTACCAAGCGGCCGGCTACGAGCAGTACTTC

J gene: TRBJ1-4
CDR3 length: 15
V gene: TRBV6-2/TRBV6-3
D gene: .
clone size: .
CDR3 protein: CASIPTAENAEKLFF
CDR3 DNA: TGTGCCAGCATACCAACCGCAGAAAACGCTGAAAAACTGTTTTTT

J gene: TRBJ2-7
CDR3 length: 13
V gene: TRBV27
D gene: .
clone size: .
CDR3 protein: CASSFGNYYEQYF
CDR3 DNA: TGTGCCAGCAGTTTCGGCAATTACTACGAGCAGTACTTC

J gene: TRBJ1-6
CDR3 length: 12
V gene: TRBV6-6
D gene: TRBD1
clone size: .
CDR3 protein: CASTPGTGPLHF
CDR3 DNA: TGTGCCAGCACTCCCGGGACAGGGCCCCTCCACTTT

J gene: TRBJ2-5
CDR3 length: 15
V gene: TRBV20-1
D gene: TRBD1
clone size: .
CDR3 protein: CSARDNRGLLETQYF
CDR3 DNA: TGCAGTGCTAGAGATAATAGGGGGCTCTTAGAGACCCAGTACTTC

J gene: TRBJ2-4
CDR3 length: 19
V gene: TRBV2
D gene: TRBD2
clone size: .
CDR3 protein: CASSDLGTSGTGAKNIQYF
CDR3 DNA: TGTGCCAGCAGTGACCTCGGGACTAGCGGGACGGGGGCCAAAAACATTCAGTACTTC